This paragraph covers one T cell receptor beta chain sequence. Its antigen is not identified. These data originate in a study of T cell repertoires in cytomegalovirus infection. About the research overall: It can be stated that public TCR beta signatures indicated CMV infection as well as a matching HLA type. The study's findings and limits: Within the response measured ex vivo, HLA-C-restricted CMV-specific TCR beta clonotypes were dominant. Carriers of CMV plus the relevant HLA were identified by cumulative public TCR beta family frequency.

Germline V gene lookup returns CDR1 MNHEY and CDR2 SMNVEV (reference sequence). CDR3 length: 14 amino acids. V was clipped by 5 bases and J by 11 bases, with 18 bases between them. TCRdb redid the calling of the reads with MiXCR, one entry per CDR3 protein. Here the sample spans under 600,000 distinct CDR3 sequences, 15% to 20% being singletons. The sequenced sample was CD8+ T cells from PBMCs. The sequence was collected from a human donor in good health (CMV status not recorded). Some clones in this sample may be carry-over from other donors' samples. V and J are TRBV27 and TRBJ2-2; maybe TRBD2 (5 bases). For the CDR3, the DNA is TGTGCCAGCAGTCCCTTGAGGGCAGAAGGAGAGCTGTTTTTT. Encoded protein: CASSPLRAEGELFF.